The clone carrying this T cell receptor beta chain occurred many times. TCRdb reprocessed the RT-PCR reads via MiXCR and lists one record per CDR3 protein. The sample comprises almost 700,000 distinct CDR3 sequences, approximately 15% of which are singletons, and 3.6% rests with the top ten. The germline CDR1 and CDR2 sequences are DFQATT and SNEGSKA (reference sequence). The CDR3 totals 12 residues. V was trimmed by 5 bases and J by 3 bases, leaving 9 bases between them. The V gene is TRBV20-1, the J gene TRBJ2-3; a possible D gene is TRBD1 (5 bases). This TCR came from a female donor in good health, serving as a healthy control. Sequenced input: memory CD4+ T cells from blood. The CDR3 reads CSARAGTDTQYF. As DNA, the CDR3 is TGCAGTGCTCGAGCAGGGACAGATACGCAGTATTTT.